This TCR beta chain was recovered during a study of radiation and T cells in renal cell carcinoma. Study-wide points: In blood, top tumor clones expanded by 2 weeks, shrinking by 4.

This clone was recorded once. Its antigen is unidentified. Unmatched junction bases numbered 1, after V lost 4 bases and J lost 5 bases. CDR3 length equals 12 residues. Germline V gives CDR1 PRHDT, CDR2 FYEKMQ (reference sequence). Time point here: blood 2 weeks post-SBRT. Treatment noted: 15 Gy SBRT to primary tumor, nephrectomy 4 weeks later. Blood was sampled at baseline, 2 weeks and 4 weeks after SBRT. The repertoire was sequenced with immunoSEQ multiplex PCR; TCRdb's copy has only in-frame clones and lacks some. The repertoire has roughly 150,000 clones, roughly 87% of them found once; the top ten carry approximately 13%.

The receptor comes from a woman between 45 and 60 years old with renal cell carcinoma. The chain carries TRBV13 and TRBJ1-2; 7 positions agree with TRBD1. The specimen comprised blood, sampled from a patient whose treatment included radiotherapy and nephrectomy. The CDR3 spells CASSSRGYGYTF. CDR3 bases: TGTGCCAGCAGCTCCAGGGGGTATGGCTACACCTTC.